This entry lists 14 T cell receptor beta chains sequenced from one sample in a study of T-cell memory formation after mild COVID-19. TCRdb used MiXCR to reprocess the 5' RACE reads, holding one entry per CDR3 protein. The sample consists of 470,000 or so distinct CDR3 sequences, approximately 18% of them appearing once. Material: PBMCs or a T cell subset sorted from them (not recorded which). These receptors were taken from a man aged 18 to 29 who had mild COVID-19 (a few samples of this study predate the infection). Cell type and time point are not known.

This clonotype has a handful of counts. The gene calls are TRBV7-9 and TRBJ2-1, with D unclear. V lost 5 bases and J lost 10, with 18 bases in between. Looked up from germline, CDR1 is SEHNR and CDR2 is FQNEAQ (reference sequence). This CDR3 is built from 14 residues. The CDR3: CASSPSARPHEQFF. The CDR3 nucleotides are TGTGCCAGCAGCCCATCGGCTAGGCCCCACGAGCAGTTCTTC.

This clonotype was seen a handful of times. CDR3 in DNA: TGTGCCAGCAGACCAGTAGCGGGGGGGCACGAGCAGTACGTC. Its translation is CASRPVAGGHEQYV. The chain combines TRBV6-6 with TRBJ2-7; the match to TRBD2 covers 11 bases. The CDR3 is 14 amino acids. The ends lost 6 bases at V and 5 bases at J; junction bases unmatched: 6. Germline CDR1 MNHNY, CDR2 SVGAGI (reference sequence).

The chain has TRBV5-1 and TRBJ2-2; 9 nucleotides agree with TRBD1. The CDR3 is 15 residues long. CDR1 SGHRS and CDR2 YFSETQ come from the germline V gene. Unmatched junction bases numbered 6, after V lost 2 bases and J lost 7 bases. The CDR3 protein is CASSFAGTGIGELFF. CDR3 coding DNA: TGCGCCAGCAGCTTCGCCGGGACAGGGATCGGGGAGCTGTTTTTT.

The J gene is TRBJ2-7, the V gene TRBV4-1; no clear D. Germline-derived CDR1 and CDR2 are MGHRA and YSYEKL. V lost 1 base and J 0 bases, leaving 10 bases between the germline ends. The CDR3 is 15 amino acids. CDR3 coding DNA: TGCGCCAGCAGCCAAGCTGATACAAGCTCCTACGAGCAGTACTTC. Amino acid sequence: CASSQADTSSYEQYF.

The rearrangement links TRBV5-1 to TRBJ1-4, with 11 bases matching TRBD1. After removal of 4 bases from V and 13 bases from J, the junction contained 3 bases not matched to a gene. The germline gives CDR1 SGHRS, CDR2 YFSETQ. The CDR3 is 12 amino acids. This chain's CDR3 is CASSVDRGRLFF. CDR3 sequence (DNA): TGCGCCAGCAGCGTGGACAGGGGGCGACTGTTTTTT.

The sample holds a few counts of this clonotype. This chain links TRBV5-1 with TRBJ1-1; D may be TRBD1 (6 bases). Germline CDR1 SGHRS, CDR2 YFSETQ. Trimming cost V 1 base and J 1 base, with 11 bases left between them. This CDR3 has 15 amino acids. The CDR3 protein is CASSLQAGANTEAFF. The CDR3, as DNA: TGCGCCAGCAGCTTGCAGGCAGGGGCGAACACTGAAGCTTTCTTT. Together with reference TRBV5-1 and TRBJ1-1, the CDR3 gives the full variable domain: KAGVTQTPRYLIKTRGQQVTLSCSPISGHRSVSWYQQTPGQGLQFLFEYFSETQRNKGNFPGRFSGRQFSNSRSEMNVSTLELGDSALYLCASSLQAGANTEAFFGQGTRLTVV.

The rearrangement uses TRBV10-3 and TRBJ2-5; the D is unclear. From germline, CDR1 is ENHRY and CDR2 SYGVKD. The V end lost 3 bases, the J end lost 0 bases, and 5 bases lay between the germline ends. The CDR3 has 13 residues. The CDR3 loop reads CAISDDYQETQYF. Written as DNA, the CDR3 is TGTGCCATCAGTGACGACTACCAAGAGACCCAGTACTTC.

This chain uses TRBV6-2 or TRBV6-3 with TRBJ2-1, with a weak D call TRBD2 (6 bases). Germline-derived CDR1 and CDR2 are MNHEY and SVGEGT. This CDR3 spans 11 amino acids. Trimming stripped 5 bases from V and 9 bases from J, with 8 bases between. Here the CDR3 reads CASSRGTEQFF. CDR3 DNA sequence: TGTGCCAGCAGTCGCGGGACTGAGCAGTTCTTC.

V gene TRBV20-1 combines with J gene TRBJ2-7; 9 bases line up with TRBD2. Germline V gives CDR1 DFQATT, CDR2 SNEGSKA (reference sequence). Losses at the gene ends were 5 bases for V and 6 bases for J; bases not matched to a gene: 2. The CDR3 spans 11 residues. The CDR3 reads CSARTSVEQYF. The DNA of the CDR3 is TGCAGTGCTCGGACTAGCGTCGAGCAGTACTTC.

This clonotype was detected a few times. The V gene is TRBV4-1, the J gene TRBJ2-7; D is uncertain. Trimming shortened V by 1 base and J by 0 bases, and 10 bases separated the two germline ends. The CDR3 contains 15 residues. Germline V gene lookup returns CDR1 MGHRA and CDR2 YSYEKL. This chain's CDR3 is CASSQVGRNSYEQYF. In nucleotides, the CDR3 is TGCGCCAGCAGCCAAGTTGGCAGGAACTCCTACGAGCAGTACTTC.

The V gene is TRBV5-1, the J gene TRBJ2-1; D perhaps matches TRBD2 (7 bases). The CDR3 contains 15 residues. Per germline, CDR1 SGHRS and CDR2 YFSETQ. V lost 4 bases and J lost 4, with 15 bases in between. CDR3 sequence: CASSPGRGVYNEQFF. The CDR3 bases are TGCGCCAGCAGCCCAGGGAGGGGGGTTTACAATGAGCAGTTCTTC.

This clonotype was found a few times. This chain uses TRBV6-5 with TRBJ2-7, with D perhaps TRBD1 or TRBD2 (7 bases each). V was pared by 6 bases and J by 2 bases, with 14 bases between. CDR1 MNHEY and CDR2 SVGAGI come from the germline V gene. The CDR3 has 14 residues. Written as DNA, the CDR3 is TGTGCCAGCAGAAGCAGGGGGGGAACCTACGAGCAGTACTTC. Amino acid sequence: CASRSRGGTYEQYF.

V usage is TRBV7-9 and J usage is TRBJ2-5, with D maybe TRBD1 (5 bases). The ends were cut back, 5 bases at V and 7 bases at J, with 14 bases in the middle. This CDR3 comprises 13 residues. CDR1 and CDR2 (germline): SEHNR, FQNEAQ (reference sequence). The DNA of the CDR3 is TGTGCCAGCAGCCCCCAGGGCCGAGGGACCCAGTACTTC. The encoded protein is CASSPQGRGTQYF.

This clonotype was seen a few times. This sequence joins TRBV7-2 and TRBJ2-5, with a weak D call TRBD1 (5 bases). V shed 3 bases and J shed 2 bases, with 10 bases lying between them. Germline assignment: CDR1 SGHTA and CDR2 FQGNSA. The CDR3 contains 14 residues. The CDR3 is CASSFQGRQETQYF. The DNA for the CDR3 is TGTGCCAGCAGCTTCCAGGGTAGGCAAGAGACCCAGTACTTC.